This is a list of T cell receptor beta chains from one sample in a study of blood T cell repertoires in COVID-19. Method: immunoSEQ multiplex PCR; TCRdb's copy keeps in-frame clones and lacks some. The sample consists of 110,000 to 150,000 clones, roughly 79% of them appearing once. What was sequenced was peripheral blood. These receptors all come from a man aged 50 to 60 with active or convalescent COVID-19. Both conserved end residues are part of each CDR3. The order of the fields is V gene, clone size, D gene, J gene, CDR3 protein, CDR3 DNA. The D gene is left open where the match is weak. Clone size is not always given. Where it is, it says once, few, many or a class for expanded clones.

>TRBV7-2|-|-|TRBJ2-5
CASSFSRGAKTQYF
TGTGCCAGCAGCTTTTCAAGGGGCGCGAAGACCCAGTACTTC
>TRBV12-3/TRBV12-4|-|-|TRBJ2-3
CASTVNEDTQYF
TGTGCCAGCACGGTGAACGAAGATACGCAGTATTTT
>TRBV28|-|TRBD1|TRBJ1-3
CASSSYRGSGNTIYF
TGTGCCAGCAGTTCATACAGGGGCTCTGGAAACACCATATATTTT
>TRBV7-2|-|-|TRBJ1-2
CASSLKRIGYTF
TGTGCCAGCAGCTTAAAGCGCATTGGCTACACCTTC
>TRBV5-1|-|-|TRBJ1-4
CASSMGVVAGEEKLFF
TGCGCCAGCAGCATGGGCGTCGTGGCAGGGGAAGAAAAACTGTTTTTT
>TRBV20-1|once|-|TRBJ2-3
CSASRGYRTDTQYF
TGCAGTGCTAGTAGGGGATACCGCACAGATACGCAGTATTTT
>TRBV5-8|-|TRBD1|TRBJ1-5
CASSLARGHDQPQHF
TGTGCCAGCAGCTTGGCCAGGGGGCACGATCAGCCCCAGCATTTT
>TRBV24-1|-|TRBD1|TRBJ2-2
CATSDFPPDRDTGELFF
TGTGCCACCAGTGATTTTCCCCCAGACAGGGACACCGGGGAGCTGTTTTTT
>TRBV27|-|-|TRBJ2-7
CASSLGGRGLRGQYF
TGTGCCAGCAGTTTAGGCGGCAGGGGCCTACGTGGGCAGTACTTC
>TRBV10-2|-|-|TRBJ2-3
CASLQGSTDTQYF
TGCGCCAGCCTACAGGGTAGCACAGATACGCAGTATTTT
>TRBV7-3|few|-|TRBJ2-7
CASSLVGRGTYEQYF
TGTGCCAGCAGCTTAGTAGGGCGGGGAACCTACGAGCAGTACTTC